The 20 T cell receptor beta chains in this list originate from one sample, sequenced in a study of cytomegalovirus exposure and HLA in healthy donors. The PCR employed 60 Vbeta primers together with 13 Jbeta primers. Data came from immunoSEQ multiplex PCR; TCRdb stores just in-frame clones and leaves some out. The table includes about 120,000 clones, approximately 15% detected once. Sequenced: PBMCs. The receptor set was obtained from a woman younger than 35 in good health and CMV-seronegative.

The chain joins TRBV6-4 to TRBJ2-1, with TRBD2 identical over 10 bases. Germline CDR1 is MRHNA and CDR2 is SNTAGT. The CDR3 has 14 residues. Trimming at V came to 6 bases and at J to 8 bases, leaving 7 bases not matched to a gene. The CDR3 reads CASSSSGGGDEQFF. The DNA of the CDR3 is TGTGCCAGCAGCTCTAGCGGGGGTGGGGATGAGCAGTTCTTC.

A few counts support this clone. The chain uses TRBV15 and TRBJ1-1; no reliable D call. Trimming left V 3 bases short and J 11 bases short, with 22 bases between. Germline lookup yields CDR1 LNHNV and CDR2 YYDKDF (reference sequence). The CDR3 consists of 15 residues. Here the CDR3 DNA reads TGTGCCACCAGCAGCGCGAGGGCTGTTCAGAAATCGGCTTTCTTT. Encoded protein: CATSSARAVQKSAFF.

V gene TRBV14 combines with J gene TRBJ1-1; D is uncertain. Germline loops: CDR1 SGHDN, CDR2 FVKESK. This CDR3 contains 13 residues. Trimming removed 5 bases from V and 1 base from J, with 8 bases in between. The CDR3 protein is CASSFHPNTEAFF. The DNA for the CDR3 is TGTGCCAGCAGCTTCCATCCGAACACTGAAGCTTTCTTT.

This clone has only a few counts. DNA for the CDR3: TGTGCCAGCAGTCCGCTGGGGACAGGGCTCTACAATGAGCAGTTCTTC. Translating it yields CASSPLGTGLYNEQFF. The V and J genes are TRBV28 and TRBJ2-1, with 9 nucleotides matching TRBD1. Germline values: CDR1 MDHEN, CDR2 SYDVKM. The CDR3 totals 16 residues. V lost 5 bases to trimming and J lost 3 bases; unmatched junction nucleotides: 8.

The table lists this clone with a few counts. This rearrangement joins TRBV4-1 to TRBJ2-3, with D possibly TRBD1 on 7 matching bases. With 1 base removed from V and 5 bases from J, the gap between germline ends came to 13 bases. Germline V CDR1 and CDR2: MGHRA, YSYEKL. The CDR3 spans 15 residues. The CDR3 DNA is TGCGCCAGCAGCCAAGTGCCAGGGGGGAGAGATACGCAGTATTTT. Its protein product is CASSQVPGGRDTQYF.

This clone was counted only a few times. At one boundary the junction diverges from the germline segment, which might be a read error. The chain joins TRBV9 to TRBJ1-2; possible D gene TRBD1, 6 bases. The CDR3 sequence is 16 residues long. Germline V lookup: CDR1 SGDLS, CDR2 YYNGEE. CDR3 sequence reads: CASSVAAAGASGGYSF. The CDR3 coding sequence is TGTGCCAGCAGCGTAGCTGCGGCGGGGGCATCGGGTGGCTACTCCTTC.

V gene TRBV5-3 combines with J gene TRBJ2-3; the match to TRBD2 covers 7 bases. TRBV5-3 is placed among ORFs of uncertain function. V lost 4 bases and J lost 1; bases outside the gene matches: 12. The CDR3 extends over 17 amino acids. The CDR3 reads CARSVAGLAVRTDTQYF. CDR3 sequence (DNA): TGTGCCAGAAGCGTGGCTGGTCTAGCGGTTCGCACAGATACGCAGTATTTT.

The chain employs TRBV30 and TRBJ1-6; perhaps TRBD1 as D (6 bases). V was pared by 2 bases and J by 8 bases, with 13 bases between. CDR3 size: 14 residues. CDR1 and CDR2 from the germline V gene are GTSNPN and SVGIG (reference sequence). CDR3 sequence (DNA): TGTGCCTGGAGTCAAACAGGGCTTTATTCACCCCTCCACTTT. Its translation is CAWSQTGLYSPLHF.

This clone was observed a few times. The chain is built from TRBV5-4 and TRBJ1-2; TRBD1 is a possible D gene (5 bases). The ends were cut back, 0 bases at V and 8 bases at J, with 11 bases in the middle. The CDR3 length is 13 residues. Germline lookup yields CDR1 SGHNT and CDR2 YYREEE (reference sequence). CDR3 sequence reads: CASSLGQLRGYTF. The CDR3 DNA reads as TGTGCCAGCAGCTTGGGACAGCTAAGAGGCTACACCTTC.

CDR3 nucleotides: TGTGCCAGCAGGCCACGGTTAAAGCGGGGACAAGAGACCCAGTACTTC. It translates to CASRPRLKRGQETQYF. The rearrangement uses TRBV28 and TRBJ2-5; TRBD2 matches at 7 bases. Looked up from germline, CDR1 is MDHEN and CDR2 is SYDVKM. The CDR3 contains 16 residues. The ends lost 6 bases at V and 2 bases at J; junction bases unmatched: 12. Full variable domain (missing parts from reference TRBV28 and TRBJ2-5): DVKVTQSSRYLVKRTGEKVFLECVQDMDHENMFWYRQDPGLGLRLIYFSYDVKMKEKGDIPEGYSVSREKKERFSLILESASTNQTSMYLCASRPRLKRGQETQYFGPGTRLLVL.

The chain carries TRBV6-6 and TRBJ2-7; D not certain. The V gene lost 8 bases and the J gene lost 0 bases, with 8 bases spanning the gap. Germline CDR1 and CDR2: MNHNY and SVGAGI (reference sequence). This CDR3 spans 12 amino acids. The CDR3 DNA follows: TGTGCCAGCGGCCGCAACTCCTACGAGCAGTACTTC. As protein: CASGRNSYEQYF.

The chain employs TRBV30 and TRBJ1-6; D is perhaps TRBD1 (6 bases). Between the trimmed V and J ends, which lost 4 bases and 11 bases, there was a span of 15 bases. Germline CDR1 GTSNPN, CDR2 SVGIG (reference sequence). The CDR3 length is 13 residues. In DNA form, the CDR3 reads TGTGCCTGGACTCTCCGGGGGGCTACACCCCTCCACTTT. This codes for CAWTLRGATPLHF.

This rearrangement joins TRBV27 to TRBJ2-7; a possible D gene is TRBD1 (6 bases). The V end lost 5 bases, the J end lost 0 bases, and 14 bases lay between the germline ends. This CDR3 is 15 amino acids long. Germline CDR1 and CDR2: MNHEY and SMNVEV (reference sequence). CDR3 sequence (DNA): TGTGCCAGCAGTCCACCGGACAGCAGCTCCTACGAGCAGTACTTC. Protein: CASSPPDSSSYEQYF.

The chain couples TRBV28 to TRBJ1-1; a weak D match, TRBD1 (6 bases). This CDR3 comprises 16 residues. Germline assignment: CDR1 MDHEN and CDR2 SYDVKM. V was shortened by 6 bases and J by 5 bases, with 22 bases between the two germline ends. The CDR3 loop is CASSSNLQGWGTEAFF. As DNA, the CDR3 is TGTGCCAGCAGCAGCAATTTACAGGGCTGGGGGACTGAAGCTTTCTTT.

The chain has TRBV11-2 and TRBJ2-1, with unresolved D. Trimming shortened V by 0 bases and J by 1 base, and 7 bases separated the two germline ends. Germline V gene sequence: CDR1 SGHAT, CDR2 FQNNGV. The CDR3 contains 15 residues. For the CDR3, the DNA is TGTGCCAGCAGCTTAGATTCCGGTTCCTACAATGAGCAGTTCTTC. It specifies CASSLDSGSYNEQFF.

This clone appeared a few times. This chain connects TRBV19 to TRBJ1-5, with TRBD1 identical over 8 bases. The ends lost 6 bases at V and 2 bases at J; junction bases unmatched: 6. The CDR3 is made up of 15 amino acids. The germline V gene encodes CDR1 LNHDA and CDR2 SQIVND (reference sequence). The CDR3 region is CASRTGDGGNQPQHF. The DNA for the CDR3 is TGTGCCAGTAGGACAGGGGACGGCGGCAATCAGCCCCAGCATTTT.

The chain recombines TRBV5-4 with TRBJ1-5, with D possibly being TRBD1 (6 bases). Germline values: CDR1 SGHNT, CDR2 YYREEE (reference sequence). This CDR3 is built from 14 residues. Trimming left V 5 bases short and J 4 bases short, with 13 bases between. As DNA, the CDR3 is TGTGCCAGCAGTTTGACACAGGGTAATCAGCCCCAGCATTTT. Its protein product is CASSLTQGNQPQHF.

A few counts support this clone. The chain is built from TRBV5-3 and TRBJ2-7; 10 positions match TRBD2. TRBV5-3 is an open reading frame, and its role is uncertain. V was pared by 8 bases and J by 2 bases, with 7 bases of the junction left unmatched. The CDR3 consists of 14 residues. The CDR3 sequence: CARPPLAGAYEQYF. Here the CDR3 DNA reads TGTGCCAGGCCCCCCCTAGCGGGAGCCTACGAGCAGTACTTC.

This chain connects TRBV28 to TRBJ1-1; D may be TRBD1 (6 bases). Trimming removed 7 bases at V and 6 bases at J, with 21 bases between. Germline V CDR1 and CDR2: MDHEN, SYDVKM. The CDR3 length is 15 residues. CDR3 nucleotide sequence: TGTGCCAGCACCATTGCCAAGGGGGGGAGGGCTGAAGCTTTCTTT. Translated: CASTIAKGGRAEAFF.

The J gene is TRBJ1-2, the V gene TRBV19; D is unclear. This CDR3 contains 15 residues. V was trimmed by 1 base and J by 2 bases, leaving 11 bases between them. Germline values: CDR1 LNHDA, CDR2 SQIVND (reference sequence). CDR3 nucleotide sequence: TGTGCCAGTAGTATAGTCCCCAGCGTGAACTATGGCTACACCTTC. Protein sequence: CASSIVPSVNYGYTF.